The source of this TCR beta chain is a study of blood T cell repertoires in COVID-19. Profiled with immunoSEQ multiplex PCR; TCRdb holds only in-frame clones, not every one. The table lists 150,000 or so clones, nearly 80% of them singletons, with 2.5% to 3% in the top ten. Two negative PCRs, clearance, or symptom resolution had been documented for recovered Cohort 3 donors. There are a few counts of this clone. This CDR3 has 15 residues. The receptor was derived from a woman between 50 and 59 years old who had recovered from COVID-19. The chain carries TRBV21-1 and TRBJ2-7; no DNA check was done on the table's D call, TRBD1. TRBV21-1 is a recognized pseudogene. Sequencing input: PBMCs or T cells enriched from blood (not recorded which). This CDR3 reads CASSKTALISYEQYF. In DNA form, the CDR3 reads TGTGCCAGCAGCAAAACAGCATTAATCTCCTACGAGCAGTACTTC.